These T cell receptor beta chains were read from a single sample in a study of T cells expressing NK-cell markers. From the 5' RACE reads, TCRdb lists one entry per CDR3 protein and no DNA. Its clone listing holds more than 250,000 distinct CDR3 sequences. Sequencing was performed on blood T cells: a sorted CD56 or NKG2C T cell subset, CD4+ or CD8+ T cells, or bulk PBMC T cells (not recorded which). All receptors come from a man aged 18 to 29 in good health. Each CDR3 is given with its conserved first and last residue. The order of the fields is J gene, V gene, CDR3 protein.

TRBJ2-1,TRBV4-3,CASSHGRYNEQFF
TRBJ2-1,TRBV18,CASSPSGNNEQFF
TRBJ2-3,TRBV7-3,CASSLNRDSTDTQYF
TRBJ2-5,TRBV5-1,CASSWGVMGQEETQYF
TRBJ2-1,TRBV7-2,CASSLRLGAGNEQFF
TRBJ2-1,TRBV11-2,CASSAVGGGFLGQFF
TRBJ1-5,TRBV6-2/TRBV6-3,CASSYHARGSNQPQHF
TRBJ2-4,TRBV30,CAWSVRGGSNIQYF
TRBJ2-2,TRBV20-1,CSARAGGNTGELFF
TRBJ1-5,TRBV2,CASRAQGAQGQPQHF
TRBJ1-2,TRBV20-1,CSARGTEYGYTF
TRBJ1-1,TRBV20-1,CSAWDSHHTEAFF
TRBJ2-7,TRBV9,CASSAGAGAFTEQYF
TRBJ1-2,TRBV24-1,CATSSGSPLGYTF
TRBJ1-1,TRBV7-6,CASSSRRGRIMNTEAFF
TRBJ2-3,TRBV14,CASRPSGRGLTDTQYF
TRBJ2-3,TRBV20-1,CSARDSPPDTQYF
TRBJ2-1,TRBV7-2,CASSLDSAGGYEQFF
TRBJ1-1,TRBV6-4,CASSLDGLNTEAFF
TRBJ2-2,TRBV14,CASSHTRGYTGELFF
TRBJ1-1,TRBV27,CASSLSGLGTEAFF
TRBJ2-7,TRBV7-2,CASSLESGLDEQYF
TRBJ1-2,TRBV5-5,CASNRGQGADGYTF
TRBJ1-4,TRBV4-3,CASSRRDLANEKLFF
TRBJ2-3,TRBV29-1,CSVGTVSSTDTQYF
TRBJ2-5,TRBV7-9,CASSPQTGGLETQYF
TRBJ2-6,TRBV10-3,CAISRPQGGSGANVLTF
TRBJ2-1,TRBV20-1,CSARPLEGTHNEQFF
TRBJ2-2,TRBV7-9,CASSLVVGVSSGELFF
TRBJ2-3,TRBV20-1,CSATGGLAGVRQDTQYF
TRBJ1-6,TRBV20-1,CSATDSYNSPLHF
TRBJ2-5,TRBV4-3,CASSQEARGVETQYF
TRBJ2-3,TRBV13,CASSGGRTDTQYF
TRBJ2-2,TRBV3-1,CASSQGASNTGELFF
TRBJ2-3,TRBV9,CASSRDLPGTDTQYF
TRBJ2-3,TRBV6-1,CASSPAAGEGTDTQYF
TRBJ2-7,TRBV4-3,CASSQEMDREQYF
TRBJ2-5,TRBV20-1,CSARDSGRAEETQYF
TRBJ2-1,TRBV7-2,CASSVALAGGFNEQFF
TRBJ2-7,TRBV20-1,CSATGTSPFEQYF
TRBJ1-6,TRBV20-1,CSARDSSGSNDSPLHF
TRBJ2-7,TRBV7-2,CASSLRLAPYEQYF
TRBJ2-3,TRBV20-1,CSASPSGRAKGTDTQYF
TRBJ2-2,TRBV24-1,CATSGGGASTGELFF
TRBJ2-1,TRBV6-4,CASSDSGGGQNEQFF
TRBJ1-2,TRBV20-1,CSARSADNYGYTF
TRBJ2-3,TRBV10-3,CAARTKGSSTDTQYF
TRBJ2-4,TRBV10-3,CAISGGRDANIQYF
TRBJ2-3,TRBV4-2,CASRQGRTDTQYF
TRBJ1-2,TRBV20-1,CSVPDPGQANYGYTF
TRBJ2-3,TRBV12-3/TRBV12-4,CASSLWGRGRSDTQYF